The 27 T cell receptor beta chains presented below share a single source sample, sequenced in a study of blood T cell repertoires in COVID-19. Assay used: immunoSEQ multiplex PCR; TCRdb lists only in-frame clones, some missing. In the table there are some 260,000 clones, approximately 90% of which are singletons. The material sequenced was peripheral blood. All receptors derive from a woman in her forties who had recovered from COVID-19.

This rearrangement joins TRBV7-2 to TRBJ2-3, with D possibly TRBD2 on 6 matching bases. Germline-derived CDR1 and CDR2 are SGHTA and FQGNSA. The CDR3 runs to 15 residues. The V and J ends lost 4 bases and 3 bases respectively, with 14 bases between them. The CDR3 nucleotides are TGTGCCAGCAGCTCTCGGTGGGGGGTTACAGATACGCAGTATTTT. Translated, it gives CASSSRWGVTDTQYF.

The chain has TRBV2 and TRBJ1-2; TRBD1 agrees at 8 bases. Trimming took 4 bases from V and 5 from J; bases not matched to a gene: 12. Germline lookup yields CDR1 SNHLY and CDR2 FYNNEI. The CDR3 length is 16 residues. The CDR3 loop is CASSGWQGASSYGYTF. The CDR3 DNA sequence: TGTGCCAGCAGTGGGTGGCAGGGGGCCTCCAGTTATGGCTACACCTTC.

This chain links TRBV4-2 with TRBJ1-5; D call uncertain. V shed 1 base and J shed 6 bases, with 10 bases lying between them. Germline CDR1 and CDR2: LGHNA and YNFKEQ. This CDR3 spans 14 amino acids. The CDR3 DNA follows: TGTGCCAGCAGCCAAGGTAGCGGGAGTCAGCCCCAGCATTTT. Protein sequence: CASSQGSGSQPQHF.

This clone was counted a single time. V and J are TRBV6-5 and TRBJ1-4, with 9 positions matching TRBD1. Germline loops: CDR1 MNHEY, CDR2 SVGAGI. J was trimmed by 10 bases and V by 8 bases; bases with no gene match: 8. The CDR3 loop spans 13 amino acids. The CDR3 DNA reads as TGTGCCAGCTCCCCGGGACAGGGTGGAAAACTGTTTTTT. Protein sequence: CASSPGQGGKLFF.

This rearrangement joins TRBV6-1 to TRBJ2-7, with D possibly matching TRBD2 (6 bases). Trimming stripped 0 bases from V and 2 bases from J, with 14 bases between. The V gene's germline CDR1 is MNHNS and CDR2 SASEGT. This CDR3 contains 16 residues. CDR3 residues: CASSEALGLLPYEQYF. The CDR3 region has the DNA TGTGCCAGCAGTGAAGCACTAGGACTATTACCCTACGAGCAGTACTTC.

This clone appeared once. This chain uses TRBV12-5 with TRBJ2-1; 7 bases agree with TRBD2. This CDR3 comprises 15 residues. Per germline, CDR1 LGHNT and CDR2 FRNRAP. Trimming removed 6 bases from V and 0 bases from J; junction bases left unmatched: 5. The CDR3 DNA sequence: TGTGCTAGTGGCCCCGGGGGGAGCTCCTACAATGAGCAGTTCTTC. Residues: CASGPGGSSYNEQFF. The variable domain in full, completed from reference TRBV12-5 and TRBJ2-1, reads DARVTQTPRHKVTEMGQEVTMRCQPILGHNTVFWYRQTMMQGLELLAYFRNRAPLDDSGMPKDRFSAEMPDATLATLKIQPSEPRDSAVYFCASGPGGSSYNEQFFGPGTRLTVL.

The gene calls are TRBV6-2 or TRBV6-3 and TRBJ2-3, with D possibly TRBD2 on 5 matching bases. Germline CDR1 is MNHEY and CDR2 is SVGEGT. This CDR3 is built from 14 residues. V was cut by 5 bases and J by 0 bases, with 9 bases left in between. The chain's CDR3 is CASSRAASTDTQYF. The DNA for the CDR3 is TGTGCCAGCAGTCGAGCGGCCAGCACAGATACGCAGTATTTT.

The CDR3 DNA reads TGTGCCAGCAGTTCCCCGGGACTAGCGGGGGGCCGGAGCTCCTACGAGCAGTACTTC. It translates to CASSSPGLAGGRSSYEQYF. V gene TRBV27 combines with J gene TRBJ2-7; 15 positions match TRBD2. J was trimmed by 0 bases and V by 4 bases; bases with no gene match: 10. The germline gives CDR1 MNHEY, CDR2 SMNVEV (reference sequence). The CDR3 length is 19 residues.

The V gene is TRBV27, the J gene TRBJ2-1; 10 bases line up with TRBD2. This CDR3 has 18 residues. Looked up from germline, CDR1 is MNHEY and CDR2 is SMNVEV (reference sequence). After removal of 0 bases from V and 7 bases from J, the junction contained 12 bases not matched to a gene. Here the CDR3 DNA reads TGTGCCAGCAGTTTATCGGGGCTAGCGGGAGATCGTCGGAATGAGCAGTTCTTC. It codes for CASSLSGLAGDRRNEQFF.

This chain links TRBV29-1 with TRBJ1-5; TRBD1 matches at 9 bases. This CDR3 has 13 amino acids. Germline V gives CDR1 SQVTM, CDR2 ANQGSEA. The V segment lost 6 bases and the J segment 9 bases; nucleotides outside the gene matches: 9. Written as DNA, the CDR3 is TGCAGCGTAGAACAGGGGGCCGGCGGGCCCCAGCATTTT. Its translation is CSVEQGAGGPQHF.

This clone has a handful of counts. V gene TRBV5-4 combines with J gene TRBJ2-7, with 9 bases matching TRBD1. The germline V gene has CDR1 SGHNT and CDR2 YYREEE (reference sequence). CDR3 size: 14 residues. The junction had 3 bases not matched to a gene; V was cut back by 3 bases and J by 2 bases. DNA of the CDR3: TGTGCCAGCAGCTCCCGGGACAGGGCCTACGAGCAGTACTTC. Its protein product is CASSSRDRAYEQYF.

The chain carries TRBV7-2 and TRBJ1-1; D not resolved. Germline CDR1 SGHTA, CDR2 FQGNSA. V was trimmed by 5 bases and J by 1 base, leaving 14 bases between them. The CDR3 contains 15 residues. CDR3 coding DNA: TGTGCCAGCAGCCCGTCCAGACGGGGGAACACTGAAGCTTTCTTT. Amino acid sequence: CASSPSRRGNTEAFF.

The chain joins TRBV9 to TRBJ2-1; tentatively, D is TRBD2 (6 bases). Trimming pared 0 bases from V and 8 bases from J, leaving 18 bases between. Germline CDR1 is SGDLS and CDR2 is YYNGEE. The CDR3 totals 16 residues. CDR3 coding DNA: TGTGCCAGCAGCGTAGGGCCAGCGGGCCGAGGCGATGAGCAGTTCTTC. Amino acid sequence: CASSVGPAGRGDEQFF.

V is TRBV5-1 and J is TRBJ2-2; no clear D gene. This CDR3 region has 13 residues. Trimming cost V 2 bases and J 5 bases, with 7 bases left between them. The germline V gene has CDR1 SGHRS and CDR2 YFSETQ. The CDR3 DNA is TGCGCCAGCAGCTTCTTTATTACCGGGGAGCTGTTTTTT. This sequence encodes CASSFFITGELFF.

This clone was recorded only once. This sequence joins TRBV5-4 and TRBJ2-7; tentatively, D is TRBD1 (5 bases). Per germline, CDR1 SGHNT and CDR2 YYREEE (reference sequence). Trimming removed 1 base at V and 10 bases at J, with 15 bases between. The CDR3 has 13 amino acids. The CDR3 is CASSLILGRVQYF. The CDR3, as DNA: TGTGCCAGCAGCTTGATCTTGGGCAGGGTTCAGTACTTC.

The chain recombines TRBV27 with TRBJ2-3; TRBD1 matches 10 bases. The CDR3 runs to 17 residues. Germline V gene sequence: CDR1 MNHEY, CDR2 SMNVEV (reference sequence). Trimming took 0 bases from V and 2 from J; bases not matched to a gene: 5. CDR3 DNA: TGTGCCAGCAGTTTATCGGCGACAGGGGGCTACACAGATACGCAGTATTTT. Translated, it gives CASSLSATGGYTDTQYF.

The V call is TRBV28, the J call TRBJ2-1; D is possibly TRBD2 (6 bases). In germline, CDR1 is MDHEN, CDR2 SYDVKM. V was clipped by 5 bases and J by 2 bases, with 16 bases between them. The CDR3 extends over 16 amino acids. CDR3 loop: CASSLYGLPPYNEQFF. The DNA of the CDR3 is TGTGCCAGCAGTCTTTACGGACTACCCCCCTACAATGAGCAGTTCTTC.

CDR3 loop: CASRRDRGRYDEQFF. The CDR3 DNA reads TGTGCCAGCCGCCGGGACAGGGGGCGTTATGATGAGCAGTTCTTC. This chain joins TRBV7-9 and TRBJ2-1, with TRBD1 identical over 12 bases. The germline V gene has CDR1 SEHNR and CDR2 FQNEAQ (reference sequence). The CDR3 sequence is 15 residues long. After removal of 8 bases from V and 8 bases from J, the junction contained 10 bases not matched to a gene. The variable domain in full, completed from reference TRBV7-9 and TRBJ2-1, reads DTGVSQNPRHKITKRGQNVTFRCDPISEHNRLYWYRQTLGQGPEFLTYFQNEAQLEKSRLLSDRFSAERPKGSFSTLEIQRTEQGDSAMYLCASRRDRGRYDEQFFGPGTRLTVL.

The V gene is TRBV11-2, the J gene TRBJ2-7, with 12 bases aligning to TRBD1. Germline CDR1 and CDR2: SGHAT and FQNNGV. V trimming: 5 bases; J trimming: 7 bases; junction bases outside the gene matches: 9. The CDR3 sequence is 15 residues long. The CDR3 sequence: CASSPQGQGAREQYF. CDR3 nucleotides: TGTGCCAGCAGCCCCCAGGGACAGGGGGCGCGGGAGCAGTACTTC.

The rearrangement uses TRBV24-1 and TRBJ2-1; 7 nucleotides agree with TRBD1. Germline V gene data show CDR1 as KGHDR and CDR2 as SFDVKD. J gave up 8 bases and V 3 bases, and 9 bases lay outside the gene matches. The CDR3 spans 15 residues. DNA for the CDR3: TGTGCCACCAGTGATCCGCCGACAGGGAAGCATGAGCAGTTCTTC. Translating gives CATSDPPTGKHEQFF.

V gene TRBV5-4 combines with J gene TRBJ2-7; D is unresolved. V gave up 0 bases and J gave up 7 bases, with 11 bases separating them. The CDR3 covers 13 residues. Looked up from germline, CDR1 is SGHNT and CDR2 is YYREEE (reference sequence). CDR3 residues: CASSLGLMKEQYF. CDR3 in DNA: TGTGCCAGCAGCTTGGGGCTGATGAAGGAGCAGTACTTC.

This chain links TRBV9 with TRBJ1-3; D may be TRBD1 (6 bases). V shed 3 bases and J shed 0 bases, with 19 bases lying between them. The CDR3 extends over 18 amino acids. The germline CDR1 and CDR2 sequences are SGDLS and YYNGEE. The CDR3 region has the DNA TGTGCCAGCAGCGACCGTTTGGGGGCCGCGAGCTCTGGAAACACCATATATTTT. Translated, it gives CASSDRLGAASSGNTIYF.

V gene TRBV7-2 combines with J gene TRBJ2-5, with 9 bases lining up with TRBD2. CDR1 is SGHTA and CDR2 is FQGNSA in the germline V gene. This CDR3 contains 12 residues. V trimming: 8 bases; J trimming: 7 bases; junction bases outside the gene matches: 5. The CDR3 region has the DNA TGTGCCAGCGCCCTTAGCGGGGGGACCCAGTACTTC. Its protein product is CASALSGGTQYF.

CDR3 nucleotide sequence: TGCGCCAGCAGCTCACAGGGGGTTAATGAAAAACTGTTTTTT. It encodes CASSSQGVNEKLFF. The chain combines TRBV5-1 with TRBJ1-4, with 8 positions matching TRBD1. V gave up 3 bases and J gave up 4 bases; unmatched junction bases: 2. The germline V gene encodes CDR1 SGHRS and CDR2 YFSETQ. The CDR3 covers 14 residues.

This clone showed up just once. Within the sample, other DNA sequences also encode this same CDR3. The CDR3 DNA reads as TGTGCCAGCAGTTTAGGACAGAACTATGGCTACACCTTC. This codes for CASSLGQNYGYTF. The rearrangement uses TRBV12-3 or TRBV12-4 and TRBJ1-2, with D perhaps matching TRBD1 (5 bases). V lost 1 base and J lost 2, with 5 bases in between. The CDR3 length is 13 residues.

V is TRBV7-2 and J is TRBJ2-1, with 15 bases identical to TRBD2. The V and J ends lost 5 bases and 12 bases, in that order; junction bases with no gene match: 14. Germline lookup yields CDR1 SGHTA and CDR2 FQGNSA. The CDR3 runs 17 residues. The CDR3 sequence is CASSPTLGLAGGTPQFF. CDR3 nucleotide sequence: TGTGCCAGCAGCCCGACTTTGGGACTAGCGGGGGGCACCCCGCAGTTCTTC.

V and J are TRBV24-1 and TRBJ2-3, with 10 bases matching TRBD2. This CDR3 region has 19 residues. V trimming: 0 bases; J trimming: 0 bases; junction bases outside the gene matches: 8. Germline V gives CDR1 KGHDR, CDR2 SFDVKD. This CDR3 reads CATSDLRITSGTSTDTQYF. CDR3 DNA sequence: TGTGCCACCAGTGATTTGCGAATCACTAGCGGGACTAGCACAGATACGCAGTATTTT.